This T cell receptor (beta chain) was obtained from a study of blood T cell repertoires in COVID-19. As for the study in general: COVID-19 samples from acute and convalescent phases originated in the United States, Italy and Spain. Sample material is recorded as cDNA or gDNA derived from T cells, B-cell-depleted T cells, or PBMCs.

Per the original data handling: Reference gene primer amplification yielded estimated nucleated cell counts. Clones were read by immunoSEQ multiplex PCR, and TCRdb kept only the in-frame ones, dropping some. V, J and clone size are taken as reported in that table, and D and trimming were inferred from the DNA itself. In the table there are about 230,000 clones, around 78% of which are singletons. The sequencing input was peripheral blood. This clonotype was sampled from a woman in her sixties or seventies with active or convalescent COVID-19.

In DNA form, the CDR3 reads TGTGCCAGCAGCCAAGTACGGGGGGCTGAAGCTTTCTTT. Protein sequence: CASSQVRGAEAFF. The V and J genes are TRBV3-1 (or the pseudogene TRBV3-2) and TRBJ1-1; the D gene is possibly TRBD1 (5 bases). The V and J ends lost 1 base and 6 bases respectively, with 9 bases between them. CDR1 and CDR2 from the germline V gene are LGHDT and YNNKEL (reference sequence). This CDR3 is 13 amino acids long.